A single TCR beta chain is shown here with its context. This sample is drawn from a study of blood T cell repertoires in COVID-19. Overall study context: Samples came from the United States, Italy and Spain, spanning acute and convalescent COVID-19.

The V segment lost 3 bases and the J segment 4 bases; nucleotides outside the gene matches: 4. The germline gives CDR1 SGHRS, CDR2 YFSETQ. The CDR3 has 14 amino acids. Authors' processing steps: Amplification from reference gene primers served as the basis for estimated nucleated cell counts. TCRdb keeps only in-frame clones here, not all; method: immunoSEQ multiplex PCR. V, J and clone size were drawn from that table, and D and trimming were deduced from the DNA. Here the sample spans about 80,000 clones, approximately 88% being singletons. V is TRBV5-1 and J is TRBJ2-7, with 10 bases aligning to TRBD1. This clonotype was obtained from a woman older than 75 with active or convalescent COVID-19. Sequenced input: peripheral blood. The CDR3: CASSSTGGVYEQYF. The CDR3 DNA reads TGCGCCAGCAGCTCGACAGGGGGCGTGTACGAGCAGTACTTC.